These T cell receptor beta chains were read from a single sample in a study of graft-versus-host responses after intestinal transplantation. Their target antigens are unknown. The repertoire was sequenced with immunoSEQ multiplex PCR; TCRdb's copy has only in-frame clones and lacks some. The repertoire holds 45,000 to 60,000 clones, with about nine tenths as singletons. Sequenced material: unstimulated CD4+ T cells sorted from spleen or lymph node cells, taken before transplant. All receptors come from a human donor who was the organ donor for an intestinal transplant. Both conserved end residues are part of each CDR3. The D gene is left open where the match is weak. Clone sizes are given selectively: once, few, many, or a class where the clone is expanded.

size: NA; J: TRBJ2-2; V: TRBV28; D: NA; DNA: TGTGCCAGCAGTTTCGACGGGGAGCTGTTTTTT; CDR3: CASSFDGELFF
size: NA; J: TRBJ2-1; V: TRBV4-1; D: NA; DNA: TGCGCCAGCAGCCAAGTCTTTATCGAGCGGGTTAGGTATGAGCAGTTCTTC; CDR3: CASSQVFIERVRYEQFF
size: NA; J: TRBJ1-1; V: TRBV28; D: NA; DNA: TGTGCCAGCAGCCCCGAGACAGGTTTTCTGGACACTGAAGCTTTCTTT; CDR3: CASSPETGFLDTEAFF
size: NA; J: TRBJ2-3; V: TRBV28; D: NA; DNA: TGTGCCAGCAGTTTATGGCCGGGTGGATGGGCCCTTGTTGAGGTTACGCAGTATTTT; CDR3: CASSLWPGGWALVEVTQYF
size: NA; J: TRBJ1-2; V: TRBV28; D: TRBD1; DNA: TGTGCCAGCAGCCGGGACAGGGGCACCTATGGCTACACCTTC; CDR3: CASSRDRGTYGYTF
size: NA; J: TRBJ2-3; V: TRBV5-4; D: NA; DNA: TGTGCCAGCAGCCTAGCGTTAGAGGAGCAATCAGGGACGCAGTATTTT; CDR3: CASSLALEEQSGTQYF
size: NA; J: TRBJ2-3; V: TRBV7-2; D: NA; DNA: TGTGCCAGCAGACGCCGGGACTTAACAGATACGCAGTATTTT; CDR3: CASRRRDLTDTQYF
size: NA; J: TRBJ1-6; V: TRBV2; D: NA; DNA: TGTGCCAGCAACGGGGATTCACCCCTCCACTTT; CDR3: CASNGDSPLHF
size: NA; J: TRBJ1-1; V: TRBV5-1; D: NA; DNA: TGCGCCAGCAGCTTGGGTACGAACACTGAAGCTTTCTTT; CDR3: CASSLGTNTEAFF
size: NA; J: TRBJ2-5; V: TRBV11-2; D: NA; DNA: TGTGCCAGCAGGTATCAAGAGACCCAGTACTTC; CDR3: CASRYQETQYF
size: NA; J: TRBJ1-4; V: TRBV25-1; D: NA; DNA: TGTGCCAGCAGTGGGTCAACAGGGCTCGGCGAAAAACTGTTTTTT; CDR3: CASSGSTGLGEKLFF
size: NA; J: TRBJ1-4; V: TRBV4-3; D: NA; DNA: TGCGCCAGCAGCCAAGATCGGCAGAGGGAGGTTTCGGAAAAACTGTTTTTT; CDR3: CASSQDRQREVSEKLFF
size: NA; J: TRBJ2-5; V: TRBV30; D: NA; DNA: TGTGCCTGGAGTGGTACATCACAAGAGACCCAGTACTTC; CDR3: CAWSGTSQETQYF
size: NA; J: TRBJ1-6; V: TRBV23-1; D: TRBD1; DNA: TGCGCCAGCAGTCAATCGGACAGGGATTCACCCCTCCACTTT; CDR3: CASSQSDRDSPLHF
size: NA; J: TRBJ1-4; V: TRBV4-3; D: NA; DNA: TGCGCCAGCAGCCAAGCCACGAGTACCTTGGGGAATGAAAAACTGTTTTTT; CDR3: CASSQATSTLGNEKLFF
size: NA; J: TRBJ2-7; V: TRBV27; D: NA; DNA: TGTGCCAGCAGCCAATTGGGAGGCAAAGGCTACGAGCAGTACTTC; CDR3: CASSQLGGKGYEQYF
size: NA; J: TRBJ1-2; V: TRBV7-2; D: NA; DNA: TGTGCCAGCAGCTTAGCGGGCCCAGCCATAGCTAACTATGGCTACACCTTC; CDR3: CASSLAGPAIANYGYTF
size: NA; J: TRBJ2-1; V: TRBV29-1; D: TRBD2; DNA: TGCAGCGTTCGGAAACCACTAGCGGGTGAGCAGTTCTTC; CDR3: CSVRKPLAGEQFF
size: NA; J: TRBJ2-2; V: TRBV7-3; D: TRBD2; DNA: TGTGCCAGCAGCTTATCTTCGGGAGGGCCGTCCACCGGGGAGCTGTTTTTT; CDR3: CASSLSSGGPSTGELFF
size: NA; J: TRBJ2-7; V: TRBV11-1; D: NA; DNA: TGTGCCAGCAGCTTAGGGGGAGGCGGCTACGAGCAGTACTTC; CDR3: CASSLGGGGYEQYF
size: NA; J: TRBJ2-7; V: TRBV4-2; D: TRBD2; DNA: TGTGCCAGCAGCCCAGCGAGATTGGGTAGCGGGAACTCCTACGAGCAGTACTTC; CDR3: CASSPARLGSGNSYEQYF
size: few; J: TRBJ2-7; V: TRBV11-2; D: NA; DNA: TGTGCCAGCAGCTCTGGGCCAGCCCTTCTCTACGAGCAGTACTTC; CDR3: CASSSGPALLYEQYF
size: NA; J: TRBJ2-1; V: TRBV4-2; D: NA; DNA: TGTGCCAGCAGCCCCTCGAGTAACAATGAGCAGTTCTTC; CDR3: CASSPSSNNEQFF
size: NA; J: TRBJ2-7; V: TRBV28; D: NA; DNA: TGTGCCAGCAGTTTGGGGTTTTCCTACGAGCAGTACTTC; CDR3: CASSLGFSYEQYF